This TCR beta chain stems from a study of human T cells and chemical hapten exposure. General observations from the study: More PT1 expanded TCRs went with higher patch test scores.

After removal of 3 bases from V and 6 bases from J, the junction contained 11 bases not matched to a gene. The CDR3 totals 15 residues. CDR1 and CDR2 (germline): SGHVS, FQNEAQ. TCRdb reprocessed the RACE reads via MiXCR and lists one record per CDR3 protein. The table records more than 65,000 distinct CDR3 sequences, over 6% of them present only once. This clonotype was seen many times. The target antigen is unknown. The time point denotes: patch test 1, 2 weeks after DPC sensitization. As for treatment: therapeutic diphenylcyclopropenone sensitization with weekly scalp DPC. Unfractionated whole blood was the source of the extracted total RNA.

The sample in question was whole blood, obtained in connection with sensitization to the hapten diphenylcyclopropenone (DPC). The receptor was isolated from a woman aged 25 to 39 with alopecia areata. Some clones in this sample may be carry-over from other donors' samples. V and J are TRBV7-8 and TRBJ2-7; TRBD1 matches at 7 bases. The CDR3 bases are TGTGCCAGCAGCTTCCCGAATTCCGGGACAGTCGAGCAGTACTTC. Protein sequence: CASSFPNSGTVEQYF.